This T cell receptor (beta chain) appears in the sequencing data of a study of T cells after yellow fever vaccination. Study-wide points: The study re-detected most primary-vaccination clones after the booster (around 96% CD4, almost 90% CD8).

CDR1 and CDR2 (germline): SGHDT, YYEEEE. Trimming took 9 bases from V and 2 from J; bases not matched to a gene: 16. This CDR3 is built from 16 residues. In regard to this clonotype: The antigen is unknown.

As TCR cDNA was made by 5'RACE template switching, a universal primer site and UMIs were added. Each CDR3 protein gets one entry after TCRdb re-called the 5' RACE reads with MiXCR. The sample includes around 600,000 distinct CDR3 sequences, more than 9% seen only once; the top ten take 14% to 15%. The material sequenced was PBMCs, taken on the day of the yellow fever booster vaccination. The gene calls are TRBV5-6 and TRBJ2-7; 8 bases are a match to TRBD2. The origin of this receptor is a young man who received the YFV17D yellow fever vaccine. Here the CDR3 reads CAMGPAFQRGTYEQYF. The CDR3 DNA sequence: TGTGCCATGGGCCCCGCTTTCCAGCGGGGGACCTACGAGCAGTACTTC.